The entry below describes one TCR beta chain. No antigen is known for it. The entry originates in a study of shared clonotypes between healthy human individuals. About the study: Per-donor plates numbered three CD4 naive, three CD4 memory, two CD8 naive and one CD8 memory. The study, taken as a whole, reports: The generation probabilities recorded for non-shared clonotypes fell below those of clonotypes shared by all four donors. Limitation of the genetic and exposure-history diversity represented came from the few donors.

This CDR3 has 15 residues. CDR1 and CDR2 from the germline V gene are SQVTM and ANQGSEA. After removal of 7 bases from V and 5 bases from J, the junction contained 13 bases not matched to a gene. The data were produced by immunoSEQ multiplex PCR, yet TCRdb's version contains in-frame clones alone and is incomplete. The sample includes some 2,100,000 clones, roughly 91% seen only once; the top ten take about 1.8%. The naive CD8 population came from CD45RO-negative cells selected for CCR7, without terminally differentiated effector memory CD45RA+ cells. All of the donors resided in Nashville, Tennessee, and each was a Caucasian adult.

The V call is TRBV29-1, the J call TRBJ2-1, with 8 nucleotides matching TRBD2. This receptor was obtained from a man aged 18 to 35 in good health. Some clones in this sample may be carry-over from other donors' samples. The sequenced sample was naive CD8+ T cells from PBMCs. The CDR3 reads CSAPVLLAGNNEQFF. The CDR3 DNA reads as TGCAGCGCCCCGGTTCTGCTAGCGGGCAACAATGAGCAGTTCTTC.